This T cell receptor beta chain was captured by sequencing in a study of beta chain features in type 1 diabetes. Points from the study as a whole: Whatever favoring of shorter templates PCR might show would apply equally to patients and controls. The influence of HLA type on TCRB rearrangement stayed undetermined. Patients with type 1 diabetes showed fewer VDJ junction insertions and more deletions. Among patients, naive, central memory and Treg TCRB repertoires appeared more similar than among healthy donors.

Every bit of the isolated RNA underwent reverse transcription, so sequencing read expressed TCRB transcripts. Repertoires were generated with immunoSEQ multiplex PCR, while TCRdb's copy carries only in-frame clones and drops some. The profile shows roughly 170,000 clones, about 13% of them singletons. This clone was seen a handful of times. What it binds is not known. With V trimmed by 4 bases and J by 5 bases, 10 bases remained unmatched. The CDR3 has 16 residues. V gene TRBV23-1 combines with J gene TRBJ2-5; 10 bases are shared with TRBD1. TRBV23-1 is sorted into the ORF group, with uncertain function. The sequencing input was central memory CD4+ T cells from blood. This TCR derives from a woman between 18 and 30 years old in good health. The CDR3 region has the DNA TGCGCCAGCAGTCGTTGCCCGGGACAGGGGAGGGAGACCCAGTACTTC. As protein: CASSRCPGQGRETQYF.